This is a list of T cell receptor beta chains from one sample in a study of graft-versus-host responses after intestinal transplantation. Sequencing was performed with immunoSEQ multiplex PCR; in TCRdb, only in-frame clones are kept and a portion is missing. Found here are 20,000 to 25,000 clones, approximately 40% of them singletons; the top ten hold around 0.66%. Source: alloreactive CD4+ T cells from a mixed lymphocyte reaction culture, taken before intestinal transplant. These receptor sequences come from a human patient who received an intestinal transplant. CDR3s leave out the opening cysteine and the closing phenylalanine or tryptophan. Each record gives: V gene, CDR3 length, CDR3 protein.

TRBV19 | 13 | ASSPTGTGLRKLF
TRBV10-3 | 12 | AISRDGSSYEQY
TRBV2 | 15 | ASSEFSGTGGVKTQY
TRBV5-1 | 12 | ASSLLTSVETQY
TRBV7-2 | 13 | ASSLRDRGPYEQY
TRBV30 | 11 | AWSVRGNTEAF
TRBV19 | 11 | ASAGQGVSEQY
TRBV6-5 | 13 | ASRRQGASENIQY
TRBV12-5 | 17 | ASGLVLFSSREKEETQY
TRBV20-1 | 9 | SAGRGYEQF
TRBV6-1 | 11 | ASTSRSTGTQY
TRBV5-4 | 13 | ASSLLAGVRNEQF
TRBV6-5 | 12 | ASSGHRRGEKLF
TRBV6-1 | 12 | ASRGAAWRYEQY
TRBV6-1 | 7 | ASSEGQG
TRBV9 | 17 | ASSATTGPIFASYNEQF
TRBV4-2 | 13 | ASGEFGTTYNEQF
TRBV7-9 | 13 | ASSLVYAGNTEAF